The entry below describes one T cell receptor beta chain. The antigen is undetermined. The data are from a study of identical twins. Study-wide findings and caveats: Out-of-frame beta chain sequences displayed weaker excess sharing between twins. Cord blood's abundant beta clonotypes had fewer insertions, unlike memory repertoires. It was possible that invariant MAIT and iNKT cells partly confounded the zero-insertion analyses.

CDR1 is SGHRS, CDR2 YFSETQ, per germline. CDR3 size: 17 residues. The ends lost 0 bases at V and 4 bases at J; junction bases unmatched: 6. TCRdb reanalysed the 5' RACE reads using MiXCR and keeps one entry per CDR3 protein. Here the sample spans 450,000 or so distinct CDR3 sequences, 12% to 15% being singletons. The same sample was also used in a study of yellow fever vaccine responses in identical twins.

Sequences were obtained from CD4+ T cells sorted from blood. This receptor was taken from a young woman in good health. This chain connects TRBV5-1 to TRBJ2-1; TRBD2 matches 11 bases. CDR3 amino acids: CASSLGAGTSGYNEQFF. CDR3 DNA: TGCGCCAGCAGCTTGGGGGCTGGGACTAGCGGTTACAATGAGCAGTTCTTC.